The 14 T cell receptor beta chains below were found in one sample sequenced in a study of shared clonotypes between healthy human individuals. Produced via immunoSEQ multiplex PCR; TCRdb's table is partial and in-frame only. The sample consists of 2 million to 3 million clones, 93% of them appearing once. Sequenced material: naive CD4+ T cells from PBMCs. Subset reported: CD45RA+ positively selected. Receptors originate from a man between 18 and 35 years old in good health. Some clones in this sample may be carry-over from other donors' samples.

CDR3 DNA: TGTGCCAGTAGTCCCCGGGACAGCGGCACTGGGGCCAACGTCCTGACTTTC. This gives the protein CASSPRDSGTGANVLTF. The gene calls are TRBV19 and TRBJ2-6, with 7 positions matching TRBD1. Germline CDR1 and CDR2: LNHDA and SQIVND (reference sequence). The length of the CDR3 is 17 residues. Trimming cost V 5 bases and J 2 bases; bases outside gene matches: 9.

The V and J genes are TRBV5-1 and TRBJ2-7; D is uncertain. V was shortened by 0 bases and J by 2 bases, with 18 bases between the two germline ends. The CDR3 is 17 residues long. CDR1 is SGHRS, CDR2 YFSETQ, per germline. CDR3 bases: TGCGCCAGCAGCTTGGGGTCTCTGGGTTGGATAGCCTACGAGCAGTACTTC. It yields the protein CASSLGSLGWIAYEQYF.

This rearrangement joins TRBV5-1 to TRBJ2-1, with TRBD2 matching over 9 bases. Germline CDR1 is SGHRS and CDR2 is YFSETQ. The CDR3 has 16 residues. The V and J ends lost 4 bases and 4 bases, in that order; junction bases with no gene match: 9. The CDR3 sequence: CASSRSGTSMYNEQFF. Here the CDR3 DNA reads TGCGCCAGCAGCCGTTCCGGGACTAGCATGTACAATGAGCAGTTCTTC.

CDR3 coding DNA: TGTGCCAGTAGTCCCCGGGCAGGGGGCAACAATCAGCCCCAGCATTTT. Its translation: CASSPRAGGNNQPQHF. The rearrangement joins TRBV19 to TRBJ1-5, with 8 bases that match TRBD1. With V trimmed by 5 bases and J by 3 bases, 9 bases remained unmatched. Per the germline V gene, CDR1 is LNHDA and CDR2 is SQIVND (reference sequence). The CDR3 has 16 residues.

This chain uses TRBV5-1 with TRBJ2-5, with 8 positions matching TRBD1. CDR1 is SGHRS, CDR2 YFSETQ, per germline. This CDR3 contains 12 residues. V shed 4 bases, J shed 10 bases, and the junction held 6 bases outside the gene matches. CDR3 protein: CASSPQGEVQYF. The CDR3 nucleotides read TGCGCCAGCAGCCCACAGGGGGAGGTCCAGTACTTC. Complete variable domain (other parts from reference TRBV5-1 and TRBJ2-5): KAGVTQTPRYLIKTRGQQVTLSCSPISGHRSVSWYQQTPGQGLQFLFEYFSETQRNKGNFPGRFSGRQFSNSRSEMNVSTLELGDSALYLCASSPQGEVQYFGPGTRLLVL.

The chain carries TRBV11-1 and TRBJ2-3; D might be TRBD1 or TRBD2, each matching 5 bases. The CDR3 extends over 14 amino acids. Per the germline V gene, CDR1 is SGHAT and CDR2 is FQDESV (reference sequence). The V and J ends lost 5 bases and 5 bases respectively, with 14 bases between them. For the CDR3, the DNA is TGTGCCAGCAGCCCCCTTCCGAGGGGAGATACGCAGTATTTT. Its protein is CASSPLPRGDTQYF.

This chain links TRBV9 with TRBJ2-1, with a possible D match to TRBD2 (5 bases). The germline CDR1 and CDR2 sequences are SGDLS and YYNGEE. The CDR3 contains 15 residues. Trimming pared 3 bases from V and 0 bases from J, leaving 10 bases between. The chain's CDR3 is CASSGRASSYNEQFF. In DNA form, the CDR3 reads TGTGCCAGCAGCGGGCGGGCGAGCTCCTACAATGAGCAGTTCTTC.

There are a few counts of this clone. Different DNA sequences within this sample yield the same CDR3. This chain joins TRBV28 and TRBJ1-5; D is undetermined. V lost 2 bases and J lost 7, with 6 bases in between. From germline, CDR1 is MDHEN and CDR2 SYDVKM. The CDR3 extends over 12 amino acids. The CDR3 coding sequence is TGTGCCAGCAGTTTACTAGGGCAGCCCCAGCATTTT. Translated, it gives CASSLLGQPQHF.

Only one count was recorded for this clone. Within the sample, other DNA sequences also encode this same CDR3. The CDR3 spells CASSLQGAPYEQYF. The CDR3 region has the DNA TGCGCCAGCAGCTTACAGGGGGCTCCTTACGAGCAGTACTTC. This chain links TRBV5-1 with TRBJ2-7, with TRBD1 identical over 9 bases. This CDR3 region has 14 residues. Trimming at V came to 2 bases and at J to 4 bases, leaving 4 bases not matched to a gene. Germline loops: CDR1 SGHRS, CDR2 YFSETQ.

The chain recombines TRBV4-2 with TRBJ2-5, with 9 positions matching TRBD1. The V segment lost 3 bases and the J segment 5 bases; nucleotides outside the gene matches: 13. Germline V gene data show CDR1 as LGHNA and CDR2 as YNFKEQ. This CDR3 contains 17 residues. CDR3 amino acids: CASSHALKDRGGETQYF. DNA of the CDR3: TGTGCCAGCAGCCACGCCCTCAAGGACAGGGGCGGGGAGACCCAGTACTTC.

The rearrangement links TRBV13 to TRBJ2-3; TRBD2 might be the D (7 bases). Germline lookup yields CDR1 PRHDT and CDR2 FYEKMQ (reference sequence). The CDR3 runs 17 residues. The ends were cut back, 5 bases at V and 6 bases at J, with 24 bases in the middle. DNA of the CDR3: TGTGCCAGCAGCAGGAGGGGGGGGACCCCCATGCGGGATACGCAGTATTTT. Translating it yields CASSRRGGTPMRDTQYF.

A few counts support this clone. The chain links TRBV6-4 to TRBJ2-1; D perhaps matches TRBD2 (5 bases). CDR3 size: 15 residues. The V gene lost 0 bases and the J gene lost 8 bases, with 14 bases spanning the gap. Germline loops: CDR1 MRHNA, CDR2 SNTAGT. The CDR3 loop reads CASSDSAGGGDEQFF. CDR3 nucleotides: TGTGCCAGCAGTGACTCGGCGGGTGGAGGCGATGAGCAGTTCTTC.

The V call is TRBV6-4, the J call TRBJ2-2, with D possibly being TRBD1 (6 bases). The CDR3 covers 14 residues. The germline V gene encodes CDR1 MRHNA and CDR2 SNTAGT. V lost 6 bases, J lost 1 base, and 9 bases lay in between. The chain's CDR3 is CASRLTGNTGELFF. As DNA, the CDR3 is TGTGCCAGCAGACTGACAGGGAACACCGGGGAGCTGTTTTTT.

The chain has TRBV7-6 and TRBJ2-5; D not certain. The V gene lost 5 bases and the J gene lost 9 bases, with 25 bases spanning the gap. This CDR3 comprises 16 residues. The germline CDR1 and CDR2 sequences are SGHVS and FNYEAQ. The CDR3 spells CASSPVGPNSHPAQYF. CDR3 sequence (DNA): TGTGCCAGCAGCCCAGTTGGACCCAACTCCCATCCGGCCCAGTACTTC.